The 22 T cell receptor beta chains in this list originate from one sample, sequenced in a study of tumor-infiltrating lymphocytes in primary liver carcinoma. It was from approximately 22-30 mg of unsorted bulk tissue that RNA and DNA were co-extracted. cDNA specific to TCR beta was made from approximately 0.55 ug of total RNA, with a constant-region primer employed for priming. Each TCR beta library was derived from three nested multiplex PCR rounds that employed slightly modified ARM-PCR. TRBV1-TRBV30 forward primers paired with a C-beta reverse primer drove the first two PCR rounds, around 10 cycles each. TCRdb re-derived calls from the multiplex PCR reads in MiXCR, one entry per CDR3 protein. The top ten clones hold approximately 36% of a sample with roughly 20,000 distinct CDR3 sequences, around 77% of them seen once. Sequencing was carried out using liver tumor tissue from sampling region 4. Subset specified: tumor region T4, right-lateral pole. Source of these receptors: a woman aged 25 to 45 with primary liver carcinoma and hepatitis B virus infection.

In regard to this clonotype: At one boundary the junction diverges from the germline segment, which might be a read error. V usage is TRBV11-2 and J usage is TRBJ2-1; 7 nucleotides line up with TRBD2. Per germline, CDR1 SGHAT and CDR2 FQNNGV. The CDR3 is 14 amino acids. CDR3 residues: CASILGGTSNGQFF. As DNA, the CDR3 is TGTGCCAGCATCCTCGGGGGGACGTCGAATGGGCAGTTCTTC.

This clonotype was observed a handful of times. This CDR3 is missing its conserved last phenylalanine or tryptophan, likely due to a read error. This sequence joins TRBV29-1 and TRBJ1-1, with TRBD1 matching 9 bases. CDR1 and CDR2 from the germline V gene are SQVTM and ANQGSEA. The CDR3 is made up of 12 amino acids. CDR3 sequence reads: CSVGTGSTEAFL. The CDR3 coding sequence is TGCAGTGTCGGGACAGGGAGCACTGAAGCTTTCTTA.

This clonotype has a handful of counts. One junction end does not reproduce the germline sequence, and a read error may be involved. This chain joins TRBV4-1 and TRBJ2-2, with TRBD2 as a possible D gene (5 bases). Germline CDR1 reads MGHRA; CDR2 reads YSYEKL. This CDR3 has 18 residues. The CDR3 nucleotides read TGCGCCAGCAGCCTGACTAAGAAATGGACGTCGAACACCGGGGAGCTGTCTTTT. Translating gives CASSLTKKWTSNTGELSF.

A word on this clonotype: At one end the junction does not follow the germline gene, possibly because of a read error. The J gene is TRBJ1-2, the V gene TRBV11-2; TRBD1 matches 7 bases. The CDR3 totals 13 residues. The germline V gene has CDR1 SGHAT and CDR2 FQNNGV. DNA for the CDR3: TGTGCCAGCACTCAGGGGGGGAGTGGATGCTACATCTTC. Residues: CASTQGGSGCYIF.

V and J are TRBV12-3 or TRBV12-4 and TRBJ1-2, with D perhaps matching TRBD1 (5 bases). This CDR3 spans 17 amino acids. For the CDR3, the DNA is TGTACCAAAAGTTTGACCGGGACGCAGGACGGGAACTATGGCTACACCTTC. Amino acid sequence: CTKSLTGTQDGNYGYTF.

As regards this clonotype: The missing conserved phenylalanine or tryptophan at the end of this CDR3 makes a read error likely. This chain connects TRBV28 to TRBJ1-5; 8 bases are shared with TRBD1. The tail of the sequence fits TRBJ2-3 better, so the J call may be wrong. CDR3 length equals 12 residues. Per germline, CDR1 MDHEN and CDR2 SYDVKM. CDR3 amino acids: CASSISGTGQYL. In DNA, the CDR3 is TGTGCCAGCAGTATCTCCGGGACAGGACAGTATCTT.

Comments on this clonotype: One end of the junction varies from germline; a read error may be responsible. This rearrangement joins TRBV6-1 to TRBJ1-5; D gene uncertain. Germline CDR1 and CDR2: MNHNS and SASEGT. The CDR3 runs to 16 residues. The CDR3 DNA reads as TGTGCCAGTAGTGAACATGGGAGCGTCCCAAGCCAGCCCCAGCATTTT. It translates to CASSEHGSVPSQPQHF.

This clonotype was recorded once. The junction differs from germline at one of its ends, possibly a read error. This chain uses TRBV11-2 with TRBJ2-3; D remains unclear. The J call may be incorrect, as the DNA end agrees better with TRBJ1-5. Germline CDR1 is SGHAT and CDR2 is FQNNGV. This CDR3 is built from 14 residues. Written as DNA, the CDR3 is TGTGCCAACAGCCCACAAACTCGCACAGATACGCAGCATTTT. Translation: CANSPQTRTDTQHF.

This chain connects TRBV11-2 to TRBJ2-1; D remains unclear. This CDR3 is 13 amino acids long. The ends were cut back, 2 bases at V and 4 bases at J, with 6 bases in the middle. Germline V lookup: CDR1 SGHAT, CDR2 FQNNGV. The CDR3 DNA sequence: TGTGCCAGCAGCTTAAGAAGGTACAATGAGCAGTTCTTC. It translates to CASSLRRYNEQFF.

On this clonotype: Because it lacks the conserved phenylalanine or tryptophan at the end, this CDR3 is likely a read error. This chain joins TRBV11-3 and TRBJ2-1, with 14 nucleotides matching TRBD2. This CDR3 spans 15 amino acids. The V gene end was trimmed by 5 bases and the J gene end by 8 bases; junction bases not matched to a gene: 5. Germline CDR1 and CDR2: SGHNT and YENEEA. This CDR3 is CASSRLAGGLYEQFS. The CDR3 DNA is TGTGCCAGCAGCCGACTAGCGGGGGGGTTGTATGAGCAGTTCTCC.

Note on this clonotype: A read error may produce the germline difference seen at one junction end. J is TRBJ1-2 and V is TRBV7-8; D perhaps matches TRBD1 (5 bases). The CDR3 runs to 16 residues. Germline-derived CDR1 and CDR2 are SGHVS and FQNEAQ. CDR3 coding DNA: TGTGCCAACAGCTTCGAAGGGACGGGGGATGGCTATGGCTACGCATTC. The encoded protein is CANSFEGTGDGYGYAF.

A word on this clonotype: Compared with germline, one end of the junction differs, possibly owing to a read error. This chain uses TRBV6-1 with TRBJ2-3, with D uncertain. CDR3 size: 14 residues. Per the germline V gene, CDR1 is MNHNS and CDR2 is SASEGT. The CDR3 DNA is TGTGCCAGTAGTGCTGTGTGGTTTACAGATATGCAATATTTT. Its protein product is CASSAVWFTDMQYF.

This sequence joins TRBV11-2 and TRBJ2-3; 7 nucleotides match TRBD1. Trimming at V came to 5 bases and at J to 15 bases, leaving 23 bases not matched to a gene. Germline V gene sequence: CDR1 SGHAT, CDR2 FQNNGV. The CDR3 has 16 residues. The chain's CDR3 is CASSRTRQGRGDKQYF. The CDR3 DNA sequence: TGTGCCAGCAGCCGAACGCGACAGGGAAGGGGAGATAAGCAATATTTT.

Comment on this clonotype: No conserved phenylalanine or tryptophan ends this CDR3, so it is likely a read error. The V call is TRBV12-3 or TRBV12-4, the J call TRBJ2-5; D uncertain. This CDR3 region has 15 residues. The CDR3 sequence: CASSTYPWSEESQYL. The CDR3 bases are TGTGCCAGTAGCACCTACCCCTGGAGCGAAGAGTCCCAGTACTTA.

About this clonotype itself: The germline gene is not matched at one end of the junction; a read error may be the cause. J is TRBJ1-1 and V is TRBV4-3, with 7 bases that match TRBD1. There are 14 residues in the CDR3. CDR1 LGHNA and CDR2 YSLEER come from the germline V gene. CDR3 nucleotides: TGCGCCAGCAGCCACGACAGGGCGGTAACTCAGGCTTCCTTT. This gives the protein CASSHDRAVTQASF.

This clonotype was seen once. CDR3 protein: CASSLEPAGELFF. CDR3 sequence (DNA): TGTGCCAGCAGCTTGGAGCCAGCCGGGGAGCTGTTTTTT. The chain uses TRBV11-2 and TRBJ2-2; D is uncertain. This CDR3 has 13 residues. The germline CDR1 and CDR2 sequences are SGHAT and FQNNGV. Trimming cost V 3 bases and J 6 bases, with 8 bases left between them.

The chain combines TRBV7-2 with TRBJ2-1, with 9 bases identical to TRBD2. The germline V gene has CDR1 SGHTA and CDR2 FQGNSA. The CDR3 is 16 amino acids. V trimming: 3 bases; J trimming: 1 base; junction bases outside the gene matches: 4. CDR3 sequence: CASSFSGSGSYNEQFF. CDR3 nucleotides: TGTGCCAGCAGCTTTAGCGGGAGCGGGTCCTACAATGAGCAGTTCTTC.

Comment on this clonotype: Because the CDR3 is missing its conserved closing phenylalanine or tryptophan, this is likely a read error. No DNA is shown, since the ends of the CDR3 on it are uncertain; the CDR3 is the one TCRdb lists. The chain couples TRBV4-3 to TRBJ2-1; the table's D call of TRBD2 was not tested on the DNA. Both ends counted, the CDR3 spans 16 residues. CDR1 is LGHNA and CDR2 is YSLEER in the germline V gene. The CDR3: CASSQDCDYAYNELFL.

This clonotype was seen many times. This rearrangement joins TRBV9 to TRBJ2-4; D is possibly TRBD2 (5 bases). Germline CDR1 is SGDLS and CDR2 is YYNGEE. CDR3 length: 12 residues. Trimming removed 6 bases from V and 5 bases from J, with 9 bases in between. CDR3 DNA: TGTGCCAGCAATGACGGGGAAAACATTCAGTACTTC. It specifies CASNDGENIQYF.

With regard to this clonotype: The CDR3 does not end in the conserved phenylalanine or tryptophan, so this is likely a read error. The DNA is left out, because the CDR3 cannot be placed on it with certainty; the CDR3 is given as TCRdb lists it. The chain combines TRBV11-2 with TRBJ1-1; the DNA was not compared with TRBD1, the D call given in the table. Germline V CDR1 and CDR2: SGHAT, FQNNGV. 20 amino acids form the CDR3, both terminal residues included. The CDR3 protein is CASSDRDRGRKRWSNTEAFL.

With respect to this clonotype: Compared with germline, one end of the junction differs, possibly owing to a read error. The V call is TRBV29-1, the J call TRBJ2-1, with D unclear. The germline gives CDR1 SQVTM, CDR2 ANQGSEA. This CDR3 has 12 amino acids. The CDR3 nucleotides are TGCAGCGCCCTAAGAGACTGCAATGAGCGGTTCTTC. It is translated as CSALRDCNERFF.

The chain is built from TRBV11-2 and TRBJ1-1, with 12 bases fitting TRBD1. Germline-derived CDR1 and CDR2 are SGHAT and FQNNGV. The CDR3 runs to 20 residues. The CDR3 DNA sequence: TGTACCCGCAGCGCTCGGGACAGGGGGCGCAAGAGGTGGAGTAACAAAGAAGCTTTCTTT. This encodes CTRSARDRGRKRWSNKEAFF.